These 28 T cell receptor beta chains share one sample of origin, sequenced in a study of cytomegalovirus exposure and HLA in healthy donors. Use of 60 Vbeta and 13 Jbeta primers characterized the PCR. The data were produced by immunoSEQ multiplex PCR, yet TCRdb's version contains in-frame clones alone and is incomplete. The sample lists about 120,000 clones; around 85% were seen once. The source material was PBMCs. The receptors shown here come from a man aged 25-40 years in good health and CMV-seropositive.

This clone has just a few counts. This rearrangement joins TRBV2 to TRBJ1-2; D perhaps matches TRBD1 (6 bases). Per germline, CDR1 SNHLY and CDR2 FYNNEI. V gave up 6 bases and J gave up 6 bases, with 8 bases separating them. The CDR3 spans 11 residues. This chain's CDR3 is CASRQGDGYTF. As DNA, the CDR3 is TGTGCCAGCAGACAGGGTGATGGCTACACCTTC.

CDR3 DNA sequence: TGTGCCAGTAGTACCTTCTATCCTTTGACAGCGACTAATGAAAAACTGTTTTTT. Encoded protein: CASSTFYPLTATNEKLFF. The chain recombines TRBV19 with TRBJ1-4; weak D call: TRBD1 (5 bases). Germline V gene data show CDR1 as LNHDA and CDR2 as SQIVND (reference sequence). V lost 4 bases to trimming and J lost 2 bases, with 20 bases between them. There are 18 residues in the CDR3.

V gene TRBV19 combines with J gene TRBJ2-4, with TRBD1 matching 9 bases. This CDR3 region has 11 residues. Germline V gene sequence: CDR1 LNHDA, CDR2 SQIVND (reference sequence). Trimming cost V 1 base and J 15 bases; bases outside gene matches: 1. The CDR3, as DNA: TGTGCCAGTAGTATAGGGACAGGGGTGTACTTC. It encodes CASSIGTGVYF.

CDR3 in DNA: TGTGCCACCGGAACAGGGGTTAGGTACACCTTC. Its translation: CATGTGVRYTF. The chain uses TRBV10-3 and TRBJ1-2; TRBD1 matches 7 bases. The CDR3 is made up of 11 amino acids. After removal of 10 bases from V and 11 bases from J, the junction contained 10 bases not matched to a gene. From germline, CDR1 is ENHRY and CDR2 SYGVKD.

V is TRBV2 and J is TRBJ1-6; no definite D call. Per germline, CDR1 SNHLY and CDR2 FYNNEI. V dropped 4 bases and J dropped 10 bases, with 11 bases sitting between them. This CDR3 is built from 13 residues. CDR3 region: CASSAFEGSPLHF. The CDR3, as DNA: TGTGCCAGCAGTGCGTTTGAGGGATCACCCCTCCACTTT.

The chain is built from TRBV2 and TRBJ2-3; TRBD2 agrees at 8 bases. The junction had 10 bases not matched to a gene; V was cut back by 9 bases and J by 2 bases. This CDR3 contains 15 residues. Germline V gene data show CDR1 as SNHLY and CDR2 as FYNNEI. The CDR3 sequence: CASEEKRGYTDTQYF. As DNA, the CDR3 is TGTGCCAGTGAAGAAAAGCGGGGGTACACAGATACGCAGTATTTT.

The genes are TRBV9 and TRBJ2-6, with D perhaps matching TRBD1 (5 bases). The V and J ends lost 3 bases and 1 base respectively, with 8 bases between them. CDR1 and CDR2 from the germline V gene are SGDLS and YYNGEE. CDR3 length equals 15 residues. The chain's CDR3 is CASSAAGSGANVLTF. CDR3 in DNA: TGTGCCAGCAGCGCAGCAGGGTCTGGGGCCAACGTCCTGACTTTC.

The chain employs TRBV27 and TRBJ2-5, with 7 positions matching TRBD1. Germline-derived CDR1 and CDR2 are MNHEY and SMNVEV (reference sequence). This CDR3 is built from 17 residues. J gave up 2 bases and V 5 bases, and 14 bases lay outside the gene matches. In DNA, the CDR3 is TGTGCCAGCAGTCCCCGCGGCTGGACAGGAGGACAAGAGACCCAGTACTTC. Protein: CASSPRGWTGGQETQYF.

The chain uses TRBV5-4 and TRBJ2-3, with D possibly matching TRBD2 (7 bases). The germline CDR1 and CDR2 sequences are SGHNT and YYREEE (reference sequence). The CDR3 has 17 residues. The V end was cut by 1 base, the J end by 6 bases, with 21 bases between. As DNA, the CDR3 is TGTGCCAGCAGCTTGCTCGGGGGGCCGGATCTTTCGGATACGCAGTATTTT. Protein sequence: CASSLLGGPDLSDTQYF.

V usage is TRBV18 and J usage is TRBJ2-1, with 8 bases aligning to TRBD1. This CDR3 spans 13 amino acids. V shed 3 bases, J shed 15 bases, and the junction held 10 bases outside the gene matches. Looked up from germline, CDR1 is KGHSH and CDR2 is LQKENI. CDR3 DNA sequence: TGTGCCAGCTCACCGCTGTATGGACAGGGCTCGTTCTTC. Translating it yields CASSPLYGQGSFF.

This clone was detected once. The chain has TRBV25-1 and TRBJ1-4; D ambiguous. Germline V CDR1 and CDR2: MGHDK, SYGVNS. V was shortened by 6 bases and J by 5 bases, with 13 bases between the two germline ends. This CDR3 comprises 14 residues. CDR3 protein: CASSAGTPNEKLFF. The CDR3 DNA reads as TGTGCCAGCAGCGCAGGCACTCCGAATGAAAAACTGTTTTTT.

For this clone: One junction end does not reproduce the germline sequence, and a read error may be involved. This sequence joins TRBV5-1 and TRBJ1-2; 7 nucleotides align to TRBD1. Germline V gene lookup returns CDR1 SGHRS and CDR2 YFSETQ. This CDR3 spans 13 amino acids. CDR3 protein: CASSPRRQGGYTF. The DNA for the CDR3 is TGTGCCAGCAGCCCTAGAAGACAGGGAGGCTACACCTTC.

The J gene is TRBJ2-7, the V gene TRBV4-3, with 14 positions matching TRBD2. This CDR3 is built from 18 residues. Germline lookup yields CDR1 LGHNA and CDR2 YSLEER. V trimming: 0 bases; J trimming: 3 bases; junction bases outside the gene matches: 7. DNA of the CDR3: TGCGCCAGCAGCCAAGAAAGGGGACTAGCGGGGGCCTTCTACGAGCAGTACTTC. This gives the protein CASSQERGLAGAFYEQYF.

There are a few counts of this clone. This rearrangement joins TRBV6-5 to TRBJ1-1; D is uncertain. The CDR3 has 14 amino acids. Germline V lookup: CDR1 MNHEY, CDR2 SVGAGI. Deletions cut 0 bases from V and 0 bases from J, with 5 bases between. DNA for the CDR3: TGTGCCAGCAGTTACTCTAGTGTGAACACTGAAGCTTTCTTT. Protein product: CASSYSSVNTEAFF.

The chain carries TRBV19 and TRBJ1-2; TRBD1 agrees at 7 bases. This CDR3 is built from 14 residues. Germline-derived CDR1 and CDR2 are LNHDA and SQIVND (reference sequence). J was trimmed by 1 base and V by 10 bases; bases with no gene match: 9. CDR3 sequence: CATAGRGDNYGYTF. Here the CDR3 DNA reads TGTGCCACCGCGGGCAGGGGGGATAACTATGGCTACACCTTC.

In DNA, the CDR3 is TGTGCCAGCAGTGACGCGCCAACTGGAAACACCATATATTTT. Amino acids: CASSDAPTGNTIYF. The gene calls are TRBV25-1 and TRBJ1-3; D remains ambiguous. Germline V gene data show CDR1 as MGHDK and CDR2 as SYGVNS. CDR3 size: 14 residues. The germline V and J ends were trimmed by 3 bases and 2 bases, with 8 bases remaining between them.

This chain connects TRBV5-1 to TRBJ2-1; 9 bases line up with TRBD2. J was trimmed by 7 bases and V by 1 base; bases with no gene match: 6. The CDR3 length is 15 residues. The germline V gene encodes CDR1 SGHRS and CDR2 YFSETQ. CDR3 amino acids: CASSLQAGGLNEQFF. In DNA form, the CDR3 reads TGCGCCAGCAGCTTGCAGGCGGGGGGGCTTAATGAGCAGTTCTTC.

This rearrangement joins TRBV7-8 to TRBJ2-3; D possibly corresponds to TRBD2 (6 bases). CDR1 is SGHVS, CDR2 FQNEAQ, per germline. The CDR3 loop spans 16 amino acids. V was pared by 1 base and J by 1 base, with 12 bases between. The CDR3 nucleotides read TGTGCCAGCAGCTTAGTGGGCGGGGCTCGCACAGATACGCAGTATTTT. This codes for CASSLVGGARTDTQYF.

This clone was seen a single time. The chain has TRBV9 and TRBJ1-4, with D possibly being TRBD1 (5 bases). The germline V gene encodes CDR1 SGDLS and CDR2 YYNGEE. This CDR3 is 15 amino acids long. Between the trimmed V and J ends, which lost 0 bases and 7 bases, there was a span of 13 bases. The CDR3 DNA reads TGTGCCAGCAGCGTAGGGGGGGGTACCAGTGAAAAACTGTTTTTT. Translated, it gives CASSVGGGTSEKLFF.

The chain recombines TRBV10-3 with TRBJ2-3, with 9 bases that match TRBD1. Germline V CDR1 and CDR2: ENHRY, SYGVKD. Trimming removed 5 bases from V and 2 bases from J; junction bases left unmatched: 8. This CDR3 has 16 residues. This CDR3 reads CAISRGGTGLTDTQYF. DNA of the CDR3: TGTGCCATCAGTCGTGGGGGGACAGGGCTCACAGATACGCAGTATTTT.

CDR3 sequence reads: CASSLRGSYTGELFF. The CDR3 DNA reads TGTGCCAGCAGCCTGCGGGGGAGCTACACCGGGGAGCTGTTTTTT. The V call is TRBV4-2, the J call TRBJ2-2; 7 bases are shared with TRBD2. Germline lookup yields CDR1 LGHNA and CDR2 YNFKEQ. CDR3 size: 15 residues. V lost 4 bases, J lost 3 bases, and 5 bases stayed unmatched.

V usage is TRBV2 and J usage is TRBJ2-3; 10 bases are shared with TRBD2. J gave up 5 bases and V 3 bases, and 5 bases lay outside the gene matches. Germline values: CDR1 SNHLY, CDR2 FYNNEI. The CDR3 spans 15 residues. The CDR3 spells CASSEASGGRDTQYF. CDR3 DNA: TGTGCCAGCAGTGAGGCTAGCGGGGGACGAGATACGCAGTATTTT. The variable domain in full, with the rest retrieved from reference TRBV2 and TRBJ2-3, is EPEVTQTPSHQVTQMGQEVILRCVPISNHLYFYWYRQILGQKVEFLVSFYNNEISEKSEIFDDQFSVERPDGSNFTLKIRSTKLEDSAMYFCASSEASGGRDTQYFGPGTRLTVL.

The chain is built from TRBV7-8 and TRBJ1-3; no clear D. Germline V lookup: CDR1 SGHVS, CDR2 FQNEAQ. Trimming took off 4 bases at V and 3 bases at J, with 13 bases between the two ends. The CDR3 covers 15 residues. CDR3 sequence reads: CASSSTPPNGNTIYF. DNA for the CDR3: TGTGCCAGCAGCTCAACTCCCCCTAATGGAAACACCATATATTTT.

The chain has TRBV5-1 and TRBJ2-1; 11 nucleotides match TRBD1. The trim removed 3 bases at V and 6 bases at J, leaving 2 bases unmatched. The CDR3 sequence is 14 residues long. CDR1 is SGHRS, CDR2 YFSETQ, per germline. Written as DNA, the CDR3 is TGCGCCAGCAGCTCCGGGACAGGGGGCAATGAGCAGTTCTTC. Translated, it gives CASSSGTGGNEQFF.

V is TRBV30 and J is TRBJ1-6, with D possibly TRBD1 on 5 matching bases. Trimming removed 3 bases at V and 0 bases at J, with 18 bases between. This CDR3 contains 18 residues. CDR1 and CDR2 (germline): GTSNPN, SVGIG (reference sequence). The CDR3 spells CAWRDPRQPHSYNSPLHF. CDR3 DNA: TGTGCCTGGAGAGACCCGCGACAGCCCCACTCCTATAATTCACCCCTCCACTTT.

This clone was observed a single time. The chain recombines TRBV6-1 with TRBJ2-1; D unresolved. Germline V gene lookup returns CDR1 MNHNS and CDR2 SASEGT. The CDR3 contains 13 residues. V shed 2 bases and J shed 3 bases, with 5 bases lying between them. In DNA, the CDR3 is TGTGCCAGCAGTGAATTTCTCTACAATGAGCAGTTCTTC. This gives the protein CASSEFLYNEQFF.

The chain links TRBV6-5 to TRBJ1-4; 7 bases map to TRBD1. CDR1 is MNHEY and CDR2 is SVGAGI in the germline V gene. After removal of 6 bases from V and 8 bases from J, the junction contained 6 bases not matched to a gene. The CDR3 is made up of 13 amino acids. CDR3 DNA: TGTGCCAGCAGCAACAGGGGAGGAGAAAAACTGTTTTTT. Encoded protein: CASSNRGGEKLFF.

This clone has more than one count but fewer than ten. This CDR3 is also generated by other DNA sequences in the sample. This CDR3 is CASSFGQSTNEKLFF. CDR3 DNA: TGCGCCAGCAGCTTCGGACAGTCAACTAATGAAAAACTGTTTTTT. The rearrangement uses TRBV5-1 and TRBJ1-4, with TRBD1 as a possible D gene (6 bases). Germline CDR1 reads SGHRS; CDR2 reads YFSETQ. This CDR3 is 15 amino acids long. The germline V and J ends were trimmed by 2 bases and 0 bases, with 8 bases remaining between them. Using reference TRBV5-1 and TRBJ1-4 for the parts outside the CDR3, the full variable domain is KAGVTQTPRYLIKTRGQQVTLSCSPISGHRSVSWYQQTPGQGLQFLFEYFSETQRNKGNFPGRFSGRQFSNSRSEMNVSTLELGDSALYLCASSFGQSTNEKLFFGSGTQLSVL.